This T cell receptor beta chain was retrieved from a study of blood T cell repertoires in COVID-19 (dated by TCRdb to 2019 to 2021). Looking at the study overall: The collaborator samples originated in the United States, Italy and Spain and spanned the acute and convalescent phases of COVID-19. The prospective study material was composed of cDNA or gDNA derived from T cells, B-cell-depleted T cells, or PBMCs. The dataset comprised deeply sampled blood TCRbeta repertoires from subjects exposed to, actively infected with, or recovered from COVID-19. Sample metadata almost always included a de-identified subject ID, COVID-19 status, age in years and sex. A freely available public database, intended as a resource for researchers studying the immune response to SARS-CoV-2, is where the repertoires were released. The samples were drawn from the first 160 participants of the ongoing ImmuneRACE study and from over 950 subjects provided by 6 global collaborators. Where HLA class I and class II types were available, the types were taken from metadata supplied by the sample provider, not from assay-based typing.

Collaborating institutions collected whole blood in K2EDTA tubes following their own protocols. Collaborator samples were shipped for TCRbeta analysis as frozen whole blood, isolated PBMCs, or DNA extracted from either sample type. On this clone: It has no known antigen specificity. The sample holds no much larger clone one base away, and base qualities are not on file.

Broader findings and caveats from the paper: The quantity of clinical and demographic metadata differed by source and by participant and was supplied without curation.

According to the germline V gene, CDR1 reads SGDLS and CDR2 reads YYNGEE. Spanning cysteine to phenylalanine, the CDR3 consists of 12 amino acids. Only the CDR3 DNA is retained, 36 bases long and in frame from the first base. V and J are trimmed by 0 bases and 8 bases, and the gene matches miss 1 base of the junction. TCRbeta CDR3 regions were amplified from genomic DNA by means of the immunoSEQ Assay, a bias-controlled multiplex PCR. The authors' analysis ran thus. The number of nucleated cells in each sample was estimated from the amplification of reference gene primers within the assay. To quantify the absolute abundance of each unique TCRbeta CDR3 rearrangement, sequence reads were collapsed and filtered. Productive Simpson clonality was computed per sample as the square root of Simpson's diversity index over productive rearrangements. The table comes from immuneACCESS by way of TCRdb, which keeps in-frame sequences with V and J called. Part of the clones is missing from these tables; in studies checked, under half for an unresolved V gene and the rest for unknown reasons. V and J calls and clone size are those listed in that table; D and trimming were worked out from the DNA. This sample comprises roughly 110,000 clones, 70% to 90% of them detected only once. The ten largest account for under 6% of the sample.

This chain joins TRBV9 to TRBJ1-1; 7 central bases correspond to TRBD1. The receptor was derived from a woman aged 45-65 years with acute or convalescent COVID-19. Sequences were obtained from peripheral blood. The CDR3 here reads CASSVGQGEAFF. At the DNA level, the sequence is TGTGCCAGCAGCGTAGGACAGGGCGAAGCTTTCTTT.